The text below deals with one T cell receptor beta chain. TCRdb redid the calling of the RT-PCR reads with MiXCR, one entry per CDR3 protein. The sample gives about 960,000 distinct CDR3 sequences, roughly 18% of which show up once; 5.5% to 6.5% is in the top ten. These data come from a study of patients and donors after allogeneic stem cell transplantation. Sequencing was performed on blood, either unsorted or a sorted T cell fraction (not recorded which). This clonotype originated in a human donor who was either an allogeneic HSCT recipient or a stem cell or donor lymphocyte infusion donor (not recorded which). It is not recorded whose cells these are; they may come from a transplant donor.

The CDR3 sequence: CASTRNSGSSTEAFF. CDR3 sequence (DNA): TGTGCCAGCACTCGAAATTCAGGGAGTAGCACTGAAGCTTTCTTT. The genes are TRBV12-3 or TRBV12-4 and TRBJ1-1, with D possibly TRBD1 on 5 matching bases. This CDR3 has 15 residues. V lost 7 bases, J lost 4 bases, and 19 bases lay in between.